What follows are 21 T cell receptor beta chains derived from one specimen sequenced in a study of cytomegalovirus exposure and HLA in healthy donors. A multiplex PCR was run with 60 Vbeta primers and 13 Jbeta primers. Assay: immunoSEQ multiplex PCR; the TCRdb copy retains only in-frame clones and omits some. The table includes about 300,000 clones, roughly 89% detected once. Sequencing was done on a sample of PBMCs. All receptors come from a man aged 35 to 55 in good health and CMV-seropositive.

This chain connects TRBV28 to TRBJ2-7; 8 bases align to TRBD1. The CDR3 loop spans 14 amino acids. V shed 5 bases, J shed 1 base, and the junction held 4 bases outside the gene matches. CDR1 MDHEN and CDR2 SYDVKM come from the germline V gene. The CDR3 protein is CASSRTGTSYEQYF. The CDR3 DNA reads TGTGCCAGCAGTCGGACAGGGACTTCCTACGAGCAGTACTTC.

The chain joins TRBV4-1 to TRBJ2-1; TRBD2 matches at 10 bases. The CDR3 extends over 16 amino acids. V lost 1 base, J lost 5 bases, and 5 bases stayed unmatched. In germline, CDR1 is MGHRA, CDR2 YSYEKL. The CDR3 nucleotides read TGCGCCAGCAGCCAAGTGAGCAGCGGGGGGGACAATGAGCAGTTCTTC. Translation gives CASSQVSSGGDNEQFF.

The genes are TRBV2 and TRBJ2-7; 10 bases are shared with TRBD1. CDR1 is SNHLY, CDR2 FYNNEI, per germline. This CDR3 is built from 16 residues. V was clipped by 6 bases and J by 3 bases; unmatched bases: 11. As DNA, the CDR3 is TGTGCCAGCAGAGAACCGGGACAGGGGCTGAACTACGAGCAGTACTTC. This sequence encodes CASREPGQGLNYEQYF.

Written as DNA, the CDR3 is TGTGCCAGCAGCCCGTGGACAGACCTGTTCTTC. It codes for CASSPWTDLFF. The rearrangement links TRBV28 to TRBJ2-1; D possibly corresponds to TRBD1 (6 bases). The CDR3 runs to 11 residues. CDR1 MDHEN and CDR2 SYDVKM come from the germline V gene. Trimming removed 6 bases at V and 15 bases at J, with 15 bases between.

V is TRBV7-6 and J is TRBJ2-1; 13 nucleotides line up with TRBD2. This CDR3 has 17 residues. The junction had 12 bases not matched to a gene; V was cut back by 5 bases and J by 8 bases. In germline, CDR1 is SGHVS, CDR2 FNYEAQ. CDR3 DNA: TGTGCCAGCAGCGGGACTAGCGGGACTAACTTTGGCCATGAGCAGTTCTTC. It encodes CASSGTSGTNFGHEQFF.

This clone was recorded only once. V is TRBV13 and J is TRBJ2-3; possibly TRBD2 for D (6 bases). The germline gives CDR1 PRHDT, CDR2 FYEKMQ (reference sequence). There are 15 residues in the CDR3. V was clipped by 0 bases and J by 0 bases, with 7 bases between them. The CDR3 sequence: CASSLGLASTDTQYF. In DNA, the CDR3 is TGTGCCAGCAGCTTAGGACTAGCTAGCACAGATACGCAGTATTTT.

For this clone: The same CDR3 can be traced to other DNA sequences in this sample. The CDR3 protein is CSVGGSGRAESYNEQFF. The CDR3 region has the DNA TGCAGCGTTGGGGGTAGCGGGAGGGCCGAAAGTTACAATGAGCAGTTCTTC. V usage is TRBV29-1 and J usage is TRBJ2-1; 11 bases fit TRBD2. This CDR3 region has 17 residues. Trimming took 4 bases from V and 4 from J; bases not matched to a gene: 12. Germline CDR1 is SQVTM and CDR2 is ANQGSEA.

J is TRBJ2-3 and V is TRBV7-9, with D perhaps TRBD1 (5 bases). The germline CDR1 and CDR2 sequences are SEHNR and FQNEAQ (reference sequence). This CDR3 is 15 amino acids long. The germline V and J ends were trimmed by 5 bases and 0 bases, with 12 bases remaining between them. In DNA form, the CDR3 reads TGTGCCAGCAGCAAACAGGCAGAGAGCACAGATACGCAGTATTTT. Translation: CASSKQAESTDTQYF.

This sequence joins TRBV14 and TRBJ2-3; 9 nucleotides align to TRBD1. With V trimmed by 6 bases and J by 4 bases, 5 bases remained unmatched. This CDR3 contains 14 residues. Germline V gene data show CDR1 as SGHDN and CDR2 as FVKESK. The CDR3 reads CASRQGQGADTQYF. CDR3 coding DNA: TGTGCCAGCAGACAGGGACAGGGAGCAGATACGCAGTATTTT.

The rearrangement uses TRBV4-1 and TRBJ1-2; the match to TRBD1 covers 8 bases. CDR3 size: 17 residues. Trimming at V came to 3 bases and at J to 5 bases, leaving 14 bases not matched to a gene. CDR1 and CDR2 (germline): MGHRA, YSYEKL. The DNA of the CDR3 is TGCGCCAGCAGCCAGCCGTACCGGGACAGGCAAAATTATGGCTACACCTTC. Protein sequence: CASSQPYRDRQNYGYTF.

V and J are TRBV27 and TRBJ2-7, with 7 bases matching TRBD2. This CDR3 has 14 residues. After removal of 8 bases from V and 2 bases from J, the junction contained 9 bases not matched to a gene. CDR1 and CDR2 from the germline V gene are MNHEY and SMNVEV (reference sequence). CDR3 sequence: CASANRGRAYEQYF. CDR3 DNA: TGTGCCAGCGCCAATAGAGGGAGGGCCTACGAGCAGTACTTC.

The chain carries TRBV19 and TRBJ2-3, with 8 bases identical to TRBD1. The CDR3 totals 16 residues. Germline V gene sequence: CDR1 LNHDA, CDR2 SQIVND (reference sequence). Unmatched junction bases numbered 6, after V lost 0 bases and J lost 4 bases. The CDR3 loop reads CASSIDQGALADTQYF. For the CDR3, the DNA is TGTGCCAGTAGTATAGACCAGGGGGCTCTAGCAGATACGCAGTATTTT.

This chain joins TRBV7-3 and TRBJ1-1; D gene ambiguous. Trimming left V 5 bases short and J 1 base short, with 8 bases between. There are 13 residues in the CDR3. CDR1 SGHTA and CDR2 FQGTGA come from the germline V gene. The CDR3 here is CASSPGTNTEAFF. CDR3 nucleotide sequence: TGTGCCAGCAGCCCAGGAACGAACACTGAAGCTTTCTTT.

The chain joins TRBV6-5 to TRBJ2-1, with 7 bases fitting TRBD1. Germline loops: CDR1 MNHEY, CDR2 SVGAGI. The CDR3 has 14 residues. V was clipped by 7 bases and J by 0 bases; unmatched bases: 3. CDR3 amino acids: CASTPGGSYNEQFF. DNA of the CDR3: TGTGCCAGCACCCCAGGGGGCTCCTACAATGAGCAGTTCTTC.

This chain connects TRBV10-1 to TRBJ1-2; 10 bases are shared with TRBD1. The CDR3 length is 14 residues. V was clipped by 7 bases and J by 7 bases; unmatched bases: 9. The germline CDR1 and CDR2 sequences are WNHNN and SYGVQD (reference sequence). CDR3 protein: CASKIPGQGCGYTF. The CDR3 DNA reads TGCGCCAGCAAGATACCGGGACAGGGGTGTGGCTACACCTTC.

This chain joins TRBV6-5 and TRBJ2-7, with D perhaps matching TRBD2 (6 bases). The CDR3 is 14 residues long. The V gene lost 7 bases and the J gene lost 4 bases, with 17 bases spanning the gap. Germline CDR1 MNHEY, CDR2 SVGAGI. CDR3 DNA: TGTGCCAGCAAAGGGTCGGGAGCGAGGTACGAGCAGTACTTC. Residues: CASKGSGARYEQYF.

The chain couples TRBV4-3 to TRBJ2-7, with D maybe TRBD1 (5 bases). Germline V gene sequence: CDR1 LGHNA, CDR2 YSLEER. The CDR3 loop spans 16 amino acids. V gave up 0 bases and J gave up 4 bases, with 16 bases separating them. CDR3 coding DNA: TGCGCCAGCAGCCAAGATTATGGGGCAGGGTGGTACGAGCAGTACTTC. Encoded protein: CASSQDYGAGWYEQYF.

The V gene is TRBV19, the J gene TRBJ1-1; 8 bases fit TRBD1. CDR3 length: 17 amino acids. CDR1 is LNHDA and CDR2 is SQIVND in the germline V gene (reference sequence). With 6 bases clipped from V and 10 bases from J, the junction kept 22 bases outside the gene matches. CDR3 protein: CASSNSRDRLLNTLAFF. CDR3 nucleotides: TGTGCCAGTAGCAATTCCCGGGACAGGCTATTGAACACTTTAGCTTTCTTT.

This clone was observed a single time. The chain links TRBV29-1 to TRBJ2-5; possibly TRBD2 for D (6 bases). TRBJ2-7 matches the DNA end more closely, so the J call is doubtful. This CDR3 contains 14 residues. The V gene's germline CDR1 is SQVTM and CDR2 ANQGSEA. The CDR3: CSALRRGLTYEQYF. Here the CDR3 DNA reads TGCAGCGCCCTTAGGCGGGGACTCACATACGAGCAGTACTTC.

This chain connects TRBV4-2 to TRBJ2-3; 10 bases map to TRBD2. The germline gives CDR1 LGHNA, CDR2 YNFKEQ. V was pared by 3 bases and J by 4 bases, with 1 base of the junction left unmatched. This CDR3 spans 14 amino acids. The DNA of the CDR3 is TGTGCCAGCAGCCAGGGGACTAGCGCAGATACGCAGTATTTT. This codes for CASSQGTSADTQYF.

A note on this clone: The same CDR3 can be traced to other DNA sequences in this sample. The chain couples TRBV28 to TRBJ1-5, with no clear D. This CDR3 spans 13 amino acids. The V end was cut by 1 base, the J end by 1 base, with 2 bases between. From germline, CDR1 is MDHEN and CDR2 SYDVKM. Here the CDR3 reads CASSLLSNQPQHF. CDR3 sequence (DNA): TGTGCCAGCAGTTTATTAAGCAATCAGCCCCAGCATTTT.